These 8 T cell receptor beta chains came from one sample sequenced in a study of technical replicates of blood from several donors. Generated by immunoSEQ multiplex PCR, the TCRdb table keeps only in-frame clones and is missing some. This table has 65,000 to 85,000 clones, approximately 93% appearing once. The sequenced sample was T cells isolated from PBMCs. The receptors originated from a human donor in good health.

This clone was counted once. The J gene is TRBJ2-7, the V gene TRBV5-4; 9 positions agree with TRBD2. The CDR3 totals 15 residues. With V trimmed by 4 bases and J by 0 bases, 5 bases remained unmatched. Germline V gives CDR1 SGHNT, CDR2 YYREEE (reference sequence). Written as DNA, the CDR3 is TGTGCCAGCAGCATCAGCGGGAGGCCCTCCTACGAGCAGTACTTC. This codes for CASSISGRPSYEQYF.

The CDR3 reads CASSLQRSGAGELFF. The CDR3 nucleotides read TGTGCCAGCAGCCTTCAACGTTCAGGGGCCGGGGAGCTGTTTTTT. The J gene is TRBJ2-2, the V gene TRBV14, with D possibly matching TRBD1 (6 bases). V lost 4 bases and J 6 bases, leaving 15 bases between the germline ends. The CDR3 loop spans 15 amino acids. Germline V lookup: CDR1 SGHDN, CDR2 FVKESK. The whole variable domain, filled in from reference TRBV14 and TRBJ2-2, reads EAGVTQFPSHSVIEKGQTVTLRCDPISGHDNLYWYRRVMGKEIKFLLHFVKESKQDESGMPNNRFLAERTGGTYSTLKVQPAELEDSGVYFCASSLQRSGAGELFFGEGSRLTVL.

CDR3 sequence: CSARLDNEQYF. CDR3 coding DNA: TGCAGTGCTAGATTGGACAACGAGCAGTACTTC. This chain links TRBV20-1 with TRBJ2-7, with D possibly being TRBD1 (5 bases). Germline V gives CDR1 DFQATT, CDR2 SNEGSKA (reference sequence). This CDR3 has 11 residues. V was trimmed by 2 bases and J by 5 bases, leaving 7 bases between them.

J is TRBJ2-2 and V is TRBV5-1, with 7 bases that match TRBD1. Germline V gene data show CDR1 as SGHRS and CDR2 as YFSETQ. The CDR3 spans 14 residues. V was clipped by 0 bases and J by 6 bases; unmatched bases: 2. The DNA for the CDR3 is TGCGCCAGCAGCTTGGACAGGGGCGCCGGGGAGCTGTTTTTT. Residues: CASSLDRGAGELFF.

The chain couples TRBV11-2 to TRBJ2-1; 10 nucleotides agree with TRBD2. V was pared by 4 bases and J by 12 bases, with 24 bases of the junction left unmatched. CDR1 is SGHAT, CDR2 FQNNGV, per germline. The CDR3 is 19 amino acids. As DNA, the CDR3 is TGTGCCAGCAGCTCCATAGCCGGGACTAGCGCAATACGACCCGTAGGGCAGTTCTTC. Residues: CASSSIAGTSAIRPVGQFF.

The chain combines TRBV28 with TRBJ1-4, with D possibly matching TRBD1 (6 bases). In germline, CDR1 is MDHEN, CDR2 SYDVKM. This CDR3 region has 15 residues. The ends were cut back, 3 bases at V and 8 bases at J, with 16 bases in the middle. CDR3 residues: CASSFMRGEGEKLFF. CDR3 sequence (DNA): TGTGCCAGCAGTTTTATGAGGGGGGAGGGGGAAAAACTGTTTTTT.

The J gene is TRBJ2-2, the V gene TRBV5-1; 8 bases are a match to TRBD2. V was pared by 6 bases and J by 4 bases, with 2 bases of the junction left unmatched. Germline V gene data show CDR1 as SGHRS and CDR2 as YFSETQ. This CDR3 contains 13 residues. The CDR3, as DNA: TGCGCCAGCAACCTAGCGGGCACCGGGGAGCTGTTTTTT. Residues: CASNLAGTGELFF.

The chain employs TRBV28 and TRBJ2-1; 9 bases agree with TRBD1. Germline values: CDR1 MDHEN, CDR2 SYDVKM. CDR3 size: 15 residues. V was clipped by 5 bases and J by 6 bases; unmatched bases: 8. The CDR3, as DNA: TGTGCCAGCAGTGCTCCCGGGACAGGGTCCAATGAGCAGTTCTTC. This translates into CASSAPGTGSNEQFF.